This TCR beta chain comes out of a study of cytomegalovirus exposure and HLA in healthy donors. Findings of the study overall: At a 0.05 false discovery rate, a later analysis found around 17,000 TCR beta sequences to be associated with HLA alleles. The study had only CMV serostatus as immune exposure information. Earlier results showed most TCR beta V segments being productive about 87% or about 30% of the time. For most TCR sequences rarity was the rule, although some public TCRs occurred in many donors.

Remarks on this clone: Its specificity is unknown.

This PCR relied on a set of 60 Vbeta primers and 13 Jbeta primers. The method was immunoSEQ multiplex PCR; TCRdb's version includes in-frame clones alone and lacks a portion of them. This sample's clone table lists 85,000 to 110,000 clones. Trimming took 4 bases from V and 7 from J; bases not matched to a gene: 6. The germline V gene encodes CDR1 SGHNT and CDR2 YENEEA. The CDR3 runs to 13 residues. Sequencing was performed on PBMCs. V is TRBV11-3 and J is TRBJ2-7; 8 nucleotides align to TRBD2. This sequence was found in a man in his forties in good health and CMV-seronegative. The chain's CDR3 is CASSSGGRREQYF. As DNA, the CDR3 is TGTGCCAGCAGCTCGGGGGGGCGGAGAGAGCAGTACTTC. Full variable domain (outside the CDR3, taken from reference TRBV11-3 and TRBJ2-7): EAGVVQSPRYKIIEKKQPVAFWCNPISGHNTLYWYLQNLGQGPELLIRYENEEAVDDSQLPKDRFSAERLKGVDSTLKIQPAELGDSAVYLCASSSGGRREQYFGPGTRLTVT.